This T cell receptor beta chain was found in a study of blood T cell repertoires in COVID-19. Some clones are missing from TCRdb's copy, which holds only in-frame ones; the method was immunoSEQ multiplex PCR. The repertoire holds under 200,000 clones, with approximately 86% as singletons. The CDR3 is 12 amino acids. V was cut by 6 bases and J by 6 bases, with 10 bases left in between. The germline V gene has CDR1 MDHEN and CDR2 SYDVKM. The source is a man in his 70s with acute or convalescent COVID-19. V is TRBV28 and J is TRBJ2-3, with no clear D. What was sequenced was peripheral blood. CDR3 coding DNA: TGTGCCAGCAGCTTGCACGAGGATACGCAGTATTTT. It is translated as CASSLHEDTQYF. Full variable domain (rest looked up from reference TRBV28 and TRBJ2-3): DVKVTQSSRYLVKRTGEKVFLECVQDMDHENMFWYRQDPGLGLRLIYFSYDVKMKEKGDIPEGYSVSREKKERFSLILESASTNQTSMYLCASSLHEDTQYFGPGTRLTVL.